The clone carrying this T cell receptor (beta chain) was counted only a few times. The germline gives CDR1 ENHRY, CDR2 SYGVKD. This CDR3 contains 17 residues. V was pared by 2 bases and J by 8 bases, with 12 bases of the junction left unmatched. This sample was included in a study of shared clonotypes between healthy human individuals. Produced via immunoSEQ multiplex PCR; TCRdb's table is partial and in-frame only. The sample consists of hundreds of thousands of clones, around four fifths of them appearing once. The chain combines TRBV10-3 with TRBJ2-1; 10 bases align to TRBD2. The TCR originated in a woman between 25 and 40 years old in good health. The specimen was memory CD4+ T cells sorted from blood. Subset given: CD45RA-negative fraction. CDR3 amino acids: CAISETKLAGGSDEQFF. CDR3 sequence (DNA): TGTGCCATCAGTGAGACAAAGTTAGCGGGAGGCTCGGATGAGCAGTTCTTC.